This TCR beta chain comes out of a study of OX40 agonist ivuxolimab in advanced cancers. Study summary: Patients received the agonistic anti-OX40 (CD134) antibody ivuxolimab.

General study results and limits: Compared with CD4+, CD8+ T cells on average had more expanded clones. By week 6 at 0.1 to 3.0 mg/kg, blood CD4+ and CD8+ T cells had expanded clonally.

Comments on this clone: The antigen remains unidentified.

V shed 5 bases and J shed 11 bases, with 12 bases lying between them. The CDR3 runs to 11 residues. Germline CDR1 MNHEY, CDR2 SMNVEV (reference sequence). Prior autoimmune disease or systemic immunosuppression barred patients. Assay: immunoSEQ multiplex PCR; the TCRdb copy retains only in-frame clones and omits some. The sample consists of approximately 21,000 clones, 80% to 90% of them appearing once. The TCR was taken from an adult with an advanced solid tumor such as melanoma, head and neck, liver or kidney cancer. V gene TRBV27 combines with J gene TRBJ1-1, with D unresolved. Material: CD4+ or CD8+ T cells sorted from blood, obtained in a trial of the OX40 agonist ivuxolimab. This CDR3 reads CASSAGATAFF. DNA for the CDR3: TGTGCCAGCAGTGCAGGTGCGACGGCTTTCTTT.